The present entry profiles one TCR beta chain with its context. This CDR3 contains 16 residues. Germline V gene data show CDR1 as SGHRS and CDR2 as YFSETQ. Trimming cost V 0 bases and J 8 bases; bases outside gene matches: 10. Assay: immunoSEQ multiplex PCR; the TCRdb copy retains only in-frame clones and omits some. The sample consists of approximately 15,000 clones, approximately 80% of them appearing once. The data belong to a study of blood T cell repertoires in COVID-19. The specimen sequenced was peripheral blood. The gene calls are TRBV5-1 and TRBJ1-4; 7 nucleotides match TRBD1. This receptor was taken from a woman in her 50s with active or convalescent COVID-19. The CDR3 DNA reads as TGCGCCAGCAGCTTGGCGAAGACAGGGCTAGTCGAAAAACTGTTTTTT. Encoded protein: CASSLAKTGLVEKLFF. The full variable domain, rest sourced from reference TRBV5-1 and TRBJ1-4, is KAGVTQTPRYLIKTRGQQVTLSCSPISGHRSVSWYQQTPGQGLQFLFEYFSETQRNKGNFPGRFSGRQFSNSRSEMNVSTLELGDSALYLCASSLAKTGLVEKLFFGSGTQLSVL.